This paragraph covers one T cell receptor beta chain sequence. Its binding antigen is unknown. Base-call qualities are not available, and no considerably larger clone is one nucleotide away. Enrolling through a virtual design, the prospective study's participants ranged in age from roughly 18 to 90 years and lived across 24 United States geographic areas. In the prospective study, cohorts were assigned on the basis of participant-reported clinical history obtained from a screening survey and a study questionnaire. For ImmuneRACE Cohort 3, a participant was defined as recovered based on two consecutive negative NP/OP PCR tests, clearance by a healthcare professional, or resolution of symptoms. In the prospective study, mobile phlebotomists collected whole blood, serum and a nasopharyngeal or oropharyngeal swab from each participant. Over a roughly two-month period, participants in the prospective study had the option of providing additional blood draws and questionnaires. Before DNA extraction, blood samples from the prospective study were shipped at room temperature or frozen.

This specimen belongs to a study of blood T cell repertoires in COVID-19 (TCRdb year 2020). Turning to the overall study: The collaborator samples originated in the United States, Italy and Spain and spanned the acute and convalescent phases of COVID-19. Samples came from the ongoing ImmuneRACE study (first 160 participants) plus 1,254 subjects from 6 global collaborators. Where available, HLA class I and class II types were taken from metadata supplied by the sample provider and were not determined by assay-based typing. Deeply sampled blood TCRbeta repertoires from subjects exposed to, actively infected with, or recovered from COVID-19 were included in the dataset. The prospective study material was composed of cDNA or gDNA derived from T cells, B-cell-depleted T cells, or PBMCs. The repertoires were released in a freely available public database meant as a resource for research on the immune response to SARS-CoV-2. Sample metadata almost always included a de-identified subject ID, COVID-19 status, age in years and sex. The full study reports these points: The amount of clinical and demographic metadata varied by source and participant and was provided uncurated.

TCRbeta CDR3 regions were amplified from genomic DNA by means of the immunoSEQ Assay, a bias-controlled multiplex PCR. The paper's data handling went like this. Nucleated cell counts per sample were estimated from amplification of reference gene primers within the assay. To quantify the absolute abundance of each unique TCRbeta CDR3 rearrangement, sequence reads were collapsed and filtered. For each sample, productive Simpson clonality was calculated as the square root of Simpson's diversity index across productive rearrangements. TCRdb mirrors the immuneACCESS table, restricted to in-frame sequences. Some clones are absent from its copies; in checked studies, under half trace to an unresolved V gene, and the reason for the others is unknown. V, J and clone size are those of that table, while D and trimming were read from the DNA. This sample gives some 170,000 clones in total; 85% to 90% of them show up just once. The top ten clones comprise roughly 6% of the sample.

Sequences GTSNPN (CDR1) and SVGIG (CDR2) are obtained from the germline V gene (reference sequence). From its cysteine to its phenylalanine, the CDR3 spans 14 amino acids. The sequence is cut down to CDR3 DNA, 42 bases in frame from base 1. V ends up 3 bases short and J 4 bases short, with an unmatched junction base count of 8. The sample taken for sequencing was PBMCs or T cells enriched from blood (not recorded which). Recombination connected TRBV30 to TRBJ1-2, and 7 junction bases match TRBD1. The clonotype was recovered from a man aged 40-55 years who had recovered from COVID-19. The DNA sequence reads TGTGCCTGGAGCCCCCTCGGGACAGCCTATGGCTACACCTTC. Translated, this is CAWSPLGTAYGYTF.